Listed here are 29 T cell receptor beta chains from one sample, sequenced in a study of T cell responses to AZD1222 COVID-19 vaccine. Clones were sequenced by immunoSEQ multiplex PCR, and TCRdb holds only the in-frame ones, with some missing. The repertoire has 150,000 to 200,000 clones, roughly nine tenths of them found once; the top ten carry about 6.9%. The sequencing used peripheral blood, collected on day 0 of AZD1222 vaccination. These receptors all come from an adult in good health.

This clone was seen only once. The gene calls are TRBV7-2 and TRBJ1-1, with a possible D match to TRBD1 (6 bases). Germline assignment: CDR1 SGHTA and CDR2 FQGNSA. V was clipped by 4 bases and J by 4 bases, with 13 bases between them. This CDR3 region has 14 residues. The CDR3 region has the DNA TGTGCCAGCAGCTCCGCCGGGGGCATCACTGAAGCTTTCTTT. Translation: CASSSAGGITEAFF.

The genes are TRBV9 and TRBJ2-7; no clear D. The CDR3 covers 15 residues. Germline V gives CDR1 SGDLS, CDR2 YYNGEE. V dropped 3 bases and J dropped 0 bases, with 13 bases sitting between them. The CDR3 reads CASSAGGWVSYEQYF. CDR3 in DNA: TGTGCCAGCAGCGCGGGTGGGTGGGTCTCCTACGAGCAGTACTTC.

This chain joins TRBV25-1 and TRBJ2-3; tentative D call: TRBD1 (5 bases). The germline gives CDR1 MGHDK, CDR2 SYGVNS. The CDR3 consists of 14 residues. V shed 6 bases and J shed 0 bases, with 10 bases lying between them. For the CDR3, the DNA is TGTGCCAGCAGAGCTTGGACAAGCACAGATACGCAGTATTTT. The encoded protein is CASRAWTSTDTQYF.

V gene TRBV11-2 combines with J gene TRBJ1-4; 7 nucleotides align to TRBD1. Germline CDR1 and CDR2: SGHAT and FQNNGV. After removal of 0 bases from V and 0 bases from J, the junction contained 7 bases not matched to a gene. CDR3 size: 18 residues. The CDR3 DNA reads as TGTGCCAGCAGCTTAGATCTGAGACAGGGAGCAACTAATGAAAAACTGTTTTTT. Translated, it gives CASSLDLRQGATNEKLFF.

This chain joins TRBV6-5 and TRBJ1-3; D not resolved. The CDR3 consists of 15 residues. V lost 0 bases, J lost 0 bases, and 6 bases lay in between. The germline V gene encodes CDR1 MNHEY and CDR2 SVGAGI. CDR3 in DNA: TGTGCCAGCAGTTACTCGAGGGCCTCTGGAAACACCATATATTTT. Its translation is CASSYSRASGNTIYF.

The genes are TRBV6-2 or TRBV6-3 and TRBJ2-7, with D possibly being TRBD2 (7 bases). The germline gives CDR1 MNHEY, CDR2 SVGEGT. The CDR3 has 15 amino acids. Trimming pared 1 base from V and 0 bases from J, leaving 10 bases between. In nucleotides, the CDR3 is TGTGCCAGCAGTTACTTGGGGGGGCTCTCCTACGAGCAGTACTTC. This sequence encodes CASSYLGGLSYEQYF.

The chain combines TRBV7-9 with TRBJ1-2; TRBD1 matches at 10 bases. The CDR3 is 16 residues long. Germline V CDR1 and CDR2: SEHNR, FQNEAQ (reference sequence). V shed 2 bases, J shed 4 bases, and the junction held 7 bases outside the gene matches. CDR3 nucleotide sequence: TGTGCCAGCAGCTTAATGACAGGGGGCTTGGTCTATGGCTACACCTTC. It specifies CASSLMTGGLVYGYTF.

The genes are TRBV9 and TRBJ1-6; a weak D match, TRBD1 (5 bases). Trimming cost V 2 bases and J 7 bases, with 16 bases left between them. CDR1 SGDLS and CDR2 YYNGEE come from the germline V gene. This CDR3 is built from 16 residues. The CDR3 here is CASSVGLGAGNSPLHF. The CDR3 nucleotides are TGTGCCAGCAGCGTCGGTTTAGGGGCAGGGAATTCACCCCTCCACTTT.

About this clone: The sample holds other DNA sequences that translate to the same CDR3. The chain joins TRBV6-1 to TRBJ1-5; possible D gene TRBD1, 5 bases. CDR3 length: 15 residues. Germline V gene data show CDR1 as MNHNS and CDR2 as SASEGT. The V and J ends lost 2 bases and 1 base respectively, with 9 bases between them. This CDR3 is CASSELGLSNQPQHF. The CDR3 region has the DNA TGTGCCAGCAGTGAACTGGGGCTCAGCAATCAGCCCCAGCATTTT.

This clone was recorded only once. The chain employs TRBV27 and TRBJ1-1, with D possibly being TRBD1 (5 bases). The CDR3 is made up of 11 amino acids. The germline gives CDR1 MNHEY, CDR2 SMNVEV (reference sequence). Trimming pared 6 bases from V and 12 bases from J, leaving 14 bases between. CDR3 sequence (DNA): TGTGCCAGCAGCTCCCCAGGGAGTCCTTTCTTT. This codes for CASSSPGSPFF.

The J gene is TRBJ2-5, the V gene TRBV7-3; 8 bases match TRBD1. The germline CDR1 and CDR2 sequences are SGHTA and FQGTGA. The CDR3 length is 13 residues. Losses at the gene ends were 5 bases for V and 4 bases for J; bases not matched to a gene: 3. CDR3 residues: CASSQDRGETQYF. The CDR3 coding sequence is TGTGCCAGCAGCCAAGACAGGGGAGAGACCCAGTACTTC.

This clone appeared a few times. The V and J genes are TRBV18 and TRBJ2-7; D could derive from TRBD1 or TRBD2 (5 bases each). This CDR3 has 12 amino acids. Germline lookup yields CDR1 KGHSH and CDR2 LQKENI. V was clipped by 3 bases and J by 4 bases, with 7 bases between them. The CDR3 region is CASSPGVYEQYF. The CDR3 bases are TGTGCCAGCTCACCGGGGGTTTACGAGCAGTACTTC.

The gene calls are TRBV5-5 and TRBJ2-7; 9 bases line up with TRBD1. Trimming took 4 bases from V and 6 from J; bases not matched to a gene: 8. Germline lookup yields CDR1 SGHKS and CDR2 YYEKEE (reference sequence). This CDR3 has 14 residues. The CDR3: CASSKTGGSVEQYV. In DNA form, the CDR3 reads TGTGCCAGCAGCAAGACAGGGGGGTCCGTCGAGCAGTACGTC.

V is TRBV2 and J is TRBJ2-3; D is tentatively TRBD1 or TRBD2 (5 bases each). Germline V lookup: CDR1 SNHLY, CDR2 FYNNEI. Trimming stripped 8 bases from V and 3 bases from J, with 15 bases between. The CDR3 consists of 14 residues. CDR3: CASAVGTLTDTQYF. The CDR3 nucleotides are TGTGCCAGCGCAGTGGGGACGCTGACAGATACGCAGTATTTT.

This clone was seen once. V and J are TRBV4-1 and TRBJ1-6, with 7 nucleotides matching TRBD1. This CDR3 spans 15 amino acids. V shed 1 base and J 9 bases; nucleotides not matched to a gene: 6. Per the germline V gene, CDR1 is MGHRA and CDR2 is YSYEKL. The CDR3 DNA is TGCGCCAGCAGCCAAGGGACAGGTTTGATTTCACCCCTCCACTTT. Amino acids: CASSQGTGLISPLHF.

The chain employs TRBV7-6 and TRBJ2-1; 12 bases are shared with TRBD2. The germline V gene encodes CDR1 SGHVS and CDR2 FNYEAQ. CDR3 size: 15 residues. V shed 7 bases, J shed 7 bases, and the junction held 8 bases outside the gene matches. The CDR3 sequence: CASTLGLAGGNEQFF. The CDR3 bases are TGTGCCAGCACCCTAGGGCTAGCGGGGGGGAATGAGCAGTTCTTC.

V and J are TRBV7-2 and TRBJ1-5; D not certain. CDR1 is SGHTA, CDR2 FQGNSA, per germline. V was shortened by 3 bases and J by 0 bases, with 12 bases between the two germline ends. This CDR3 is 16 amino acids long. The CDR3 region is CASSFATTYSNQPQHF. CDR3 sequence (DNA): TGTGCCAGCAGCTTTGCCACGACCTATAGCAATCAGCCCCAGCATTTT. Together with reference TRBV7-2 and TRBJ1-5, the CDR3 gives the full variable domain: GAGVSQSPSNKVTEKGKDVELRCDPISGHTALYWYRQSLGQGLEFLIYFQGNSAPDKSGLPSDRFSAERTGGSVSTLTIQRTQQEDSAVYLCASSFATTYSNQPQHFGDGTRLSIL.

The rearrangement links TRBV5-1 to TRBJ2-7; 8 positions agree with TRBD1. Per germline, CDR1 SGHRS and CDR2 YFSETQ. V trimming: 1 base; J trimming: 4 bases; junction bases outside the gene matches: 7. This CDR3 contains 15 residues. The CDR3 region has the DNA TGCGCCAGCAGCTTGATGTCAGGGGGCCTATACGAGCAGTACGTC. It encodes CASSLMSGGLYEQYV.

CDR3 sequence: CASSSLYQETQYF. CDR3 in DNA: TGTGCCAGCAGCTCCCTGTACCAAGAGACCCAGTACTTC. This chain joins TRBV7-2 and TRBJ2-5; D uncertain. The CDR3 sequence is 13 residues long. Trimming removed 4 bases at V and 0 bases at J, with 6 bases between. Germline loops: CDR1 SGHTA, CDR2 FQGNSA.

This sequence joins TRBV18 and TRBJ1-3, with 8 bases matching TRBD1. V was clipped by 0 bases and J by 2 bases; unmatched bases: 3. CDR1 and CDR2 (germline): KGHSH, LQKENI. The CDR3 consists of 16 residues. CDR3 nucleotides: TGTGCCAGCTCACCACCGATACAGGGGGCTGGAAACACCATATATTTT. This gives the protein CASSPPIQGAGNTIYF.

The genes are TRBV7-9 and TRBJ1-4; possibly TRBD1 for D (6 bases). Per the germline V gene, CDR1 is SEHNR and CDR2 is FQNEAQ (reference sequence). V was clipped by 3 bases and J by 2 bases, with 13 bases between them. The CDR3 length is 16 residues. DNA for the CDR3: TGTGCCAGCAGCTTGGTTTCGGGACACACTAATGAAAAACTGTTTTTT. Its protein is CASSLVSGHTNEKLFF.

This sequence joins TRBV27 and TRBJ2-7; D is tentatively TRBD1 or TRBD2 (5 bases each). Germline loops: CDR1 MNHEY, CDR2 SMNVEV (reference sequence). The CDR3 spans 16 residues. V was cut by 2 bases and J by 3 bases, with 17 bases left in between. As DNA, the CDR3 is TGTGCCAGCAGTTTAAGGGGAGTGGGGCCCTACTACGAGCAGTACTTC. Amino acid sequence: CASSLRGVGPYYEQYF.

The CDR3 sequence: CASSPGTNYGYTF. The CDR3 DNA sequence: TGTGCCAGCAGCCCAGGGACTAACTATGGCTACACCTTC. The gene calls are TRBV9 and TRBJ1-2; tentative D call: TRBD1 (5 bases). This CDR3 spans 13 amino acids. The germline CDR1 and CDR2 sequences are SGDLS and YYNGEE. Trimming left V 4 bases short and J 0 bases short, with 7 bases between.

The V and J genes are TRBV5-5 and TRBJ1-3, with D unclear. The CDR3 totals 14 residues. V lost 4 bases to trimming and J lost 0 bases, with 8 bases between them. Germline values: CDR1 SGHKS, CDR2 YYEKEE (reference sequence). CDR3 in DNA: TGTGCCAGCAGCCCCCTTCGCTCTGGAAACACCATATATTTT. Protein sequence: CASSPLRSGNTIYF.

The chain couples TRBV9 to TRBJ2-1; 15 bases fit TRBD2. The CDR3 is made up of 18 amino acids. With 0 bases clipped from V and 8 bases from J, the junction kept 9 bases outside the gene matches. Per germline, CDR1 SGDLS and CDR2 YYNGEE. Written as DNA, the CDR3 is TGTGCCAGCAGCGTAGAACCGGGACTAGCGGGGGGACCCTATGAGCAGTTCTTC. It specifies CASSVEPGLAGGPYEQFF. The variable domain in full, completed from reference TRBV9 and TRBJ2-1, reads DSGVTQTPKHLITATGQRVTLRCSPRSGDLSVYWYQQSLDQGLQFLIQYYNGEERAKGNILERFSAQQFPDLHSELNLSSLELGDSALYFCASSVEPGLAGGPYEQFFGPGTRLTVL.

The rearrangement uses TRBV28 and TRBJ1-2, with unresolved D. The CDR3 spans 15 residues. V lost 6 bases to trimming and J lost 4 bases, with 18 bases between them. Germline V CDR1 and CDR2: MDHEN, SYDVKM. The CDR3 sequence: CASSTRGGSGYGYTF. CDR3 in DNA: TGTGCCAGCAGCACCCGTGGAGGGTCGGGCTATGGCTACACCTTC.

In this sample, this clone turned up once. This chain links TRBV20-1 with TRBJ2-4; tentatively, D is TRBD1 (6 bases). The CDR3 has 16 residues. The germline V gene encodes CDR1 DFQATT and CDR2 SNEGSKA (reference sequence). The V and J ends lost 3 bases and 0 bases respectively, with 15 bases between them. In DNA form, the CDR3 reads TGCAGTGCTAGTCCAATGGACAGTAAAGCCAAAAACATTCAGTACTTC. Translated, it gives CSASPMDSKAKNIQYF.

To note about this clone: Other DNA sequences within the sample encode an identical CDR3. The V and J genes are TRBV7-9 and TRBJ1-1; D may be TRBD1 (5 bases). Between the trimmed V and J ends, which lost 2 bases and 3 bases, there was a span of 10 bases. CDR3 size: 14 residues. CDR1 is SEHNR, CDR2 FQNEAQ, per germline (reference sequence). The CDR3 loop is CASSLLGVDTEAFF. The CDR3, as DNA: TGTGCCAGCAGCTTACTGGGGGTAGACACTGAAGCTTTCTTT.

The rearrangement links TRBV4-2 to TRBJ2-3; D remains ambiguous. Trimming stripped 0 bases from V and 3 bases from J, with 7 bases between. The CDR3 is 14 residues long. Germline loops: CDR1 LGHNA, CDR2 YNFKEQ. The CDR3 DNA is TGTGCCAGCAGCCAAGAACAGACAACAGATACGCAGTATTTT. It codes for CASSQEQTTDTQYF.